The present T cell receptor (beta chain) was sequenced within a study of cytomegalovirus exposure and HLA in healthy donors. Amplification used 60 Vbeta primers and 13 Jbeta primers. Data came from immunoSEQ multiplex PCR; TCRdb stores just in-frame clones and leaves some out. The sample table includes about 88,000 clones. Points on this clone: The antigen is undetermined.

Donors had nominal health at sampling but likely had unrecorded immune exposures. With V trimmed by 5 bases and J by 14 bases, 21 bases remained unmatched. This CDR3 is 16 amino acids long. Germline CDR1 SGHTA, CDR2 FQGNSA. Broader study findings: V segments that were indistinguishable, TRBV6-2 and TRBV6-3 among them, were omitted from analysis. Sequencing likely generated an artifact that appeared as a cluster of highly shared sequence variants.

V is TRBV7-2 and J is TRBJ2-1; the match to TRBD2 covers 7 bases. The source of this sequence is a girl aged 10-17 years in good health and CMV-seropositive. Sequencing was performed on PBMCs. The CDR3 bases are TGTGCCAGCAGCCCTGCGCCGGGGAGGGGCCGCAACAGAGAGTTCTTC. Translating it yields CASSPAPGRGRNREFF.